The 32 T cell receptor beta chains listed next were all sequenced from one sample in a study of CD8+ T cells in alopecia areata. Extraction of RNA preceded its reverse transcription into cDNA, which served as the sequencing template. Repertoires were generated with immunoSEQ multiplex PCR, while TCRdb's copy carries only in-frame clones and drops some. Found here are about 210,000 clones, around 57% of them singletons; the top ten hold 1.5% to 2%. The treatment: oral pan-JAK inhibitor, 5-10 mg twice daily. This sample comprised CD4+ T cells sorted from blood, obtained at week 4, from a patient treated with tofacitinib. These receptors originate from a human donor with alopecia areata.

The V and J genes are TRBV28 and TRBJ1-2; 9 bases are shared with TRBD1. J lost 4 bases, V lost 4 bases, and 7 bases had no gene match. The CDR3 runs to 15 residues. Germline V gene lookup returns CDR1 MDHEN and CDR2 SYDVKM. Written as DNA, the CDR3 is TGTGCCAGCAGTTCCTCGGGACAGGGAACCTATGGCTACACCTTC. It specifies CASSSSGQGTYGYTF.

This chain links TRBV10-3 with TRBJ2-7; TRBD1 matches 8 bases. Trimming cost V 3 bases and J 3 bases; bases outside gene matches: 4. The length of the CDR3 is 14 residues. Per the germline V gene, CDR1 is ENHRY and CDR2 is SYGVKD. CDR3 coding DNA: TGTGCCATCAGTGATGAGACAGGGGACTACGAGCAGTACTTC. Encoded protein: CAISDETGDYEQYF.

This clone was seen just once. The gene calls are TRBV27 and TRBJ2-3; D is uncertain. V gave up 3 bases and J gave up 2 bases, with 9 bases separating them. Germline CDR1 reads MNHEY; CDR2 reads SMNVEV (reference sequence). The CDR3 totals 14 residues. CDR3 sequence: CASSLYPPTDTQYF. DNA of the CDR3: TGTGCCAGCAGTTTGTACCCGCCCACAGATACGCAGTATTTT.

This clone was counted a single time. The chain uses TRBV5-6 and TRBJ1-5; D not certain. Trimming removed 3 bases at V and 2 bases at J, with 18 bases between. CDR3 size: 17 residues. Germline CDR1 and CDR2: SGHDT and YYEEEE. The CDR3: CASSWGGAAAGNQPQHF. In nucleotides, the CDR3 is TGTGCCAGCAGCTGGGGTGGAGCAGCCGCCGGCAATCAGCCCCAGCATTTT.

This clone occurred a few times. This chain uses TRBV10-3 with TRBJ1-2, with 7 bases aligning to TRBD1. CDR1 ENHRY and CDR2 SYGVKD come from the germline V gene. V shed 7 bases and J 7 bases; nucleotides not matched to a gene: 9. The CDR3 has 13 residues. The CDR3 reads CAINENDRAGYTF. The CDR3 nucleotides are TGTGCCATCAACGAAAATGACAGGGCTGGCTACACCTTC.

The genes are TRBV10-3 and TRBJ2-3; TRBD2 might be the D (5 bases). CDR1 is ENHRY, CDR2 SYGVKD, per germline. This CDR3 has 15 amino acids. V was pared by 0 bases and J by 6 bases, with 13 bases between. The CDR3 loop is CAISESSGGMDTQYF. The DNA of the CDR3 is TGTGCCATCAGTGAGTCGAGTGGAGGAATGGATACGCAGTATTTT.

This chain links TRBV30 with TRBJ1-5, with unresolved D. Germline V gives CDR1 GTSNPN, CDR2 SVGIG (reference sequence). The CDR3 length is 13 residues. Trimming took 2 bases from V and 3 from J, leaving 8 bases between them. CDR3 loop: CAWSPDLNQPQHF. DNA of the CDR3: TGTGCCTGGAGTCCCGACCTCAATCAGCCCCAGCATTTT.

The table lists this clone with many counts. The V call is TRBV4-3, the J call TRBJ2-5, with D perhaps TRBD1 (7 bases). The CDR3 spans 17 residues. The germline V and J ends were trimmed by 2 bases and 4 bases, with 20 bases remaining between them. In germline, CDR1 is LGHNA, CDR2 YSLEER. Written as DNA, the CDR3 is TGCGCCAGCAGCCAATGGGACGGGGGCAGGGGGGTAGAGACCCAGTACTTC. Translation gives CASSQWDGGRGVETQYF.

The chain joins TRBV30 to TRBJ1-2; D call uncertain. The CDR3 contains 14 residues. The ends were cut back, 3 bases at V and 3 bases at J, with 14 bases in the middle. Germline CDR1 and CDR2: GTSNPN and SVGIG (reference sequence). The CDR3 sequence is CAWSTTRADYGYTF. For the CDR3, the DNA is TGTGCCTGGAGCACCACCCGGGCAGACTATGGCTACACCTTC.

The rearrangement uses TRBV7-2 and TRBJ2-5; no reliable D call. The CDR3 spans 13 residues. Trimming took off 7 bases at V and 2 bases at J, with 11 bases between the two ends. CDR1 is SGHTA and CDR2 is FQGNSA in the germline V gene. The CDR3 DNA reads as TGTGCCAGCAACATGCAGATACAAGAGACCCAGTACTTC. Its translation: CASNMQIQETQYF.

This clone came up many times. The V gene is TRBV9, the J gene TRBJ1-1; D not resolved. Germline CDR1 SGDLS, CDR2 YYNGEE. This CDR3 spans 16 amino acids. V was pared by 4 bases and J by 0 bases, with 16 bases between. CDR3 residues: CASSPALGGLNTEAFF. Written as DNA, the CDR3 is TGTGCCAGCAGCCCCGCACTGGGTGGCCTGAACACTGAAGCTTTCTTT.

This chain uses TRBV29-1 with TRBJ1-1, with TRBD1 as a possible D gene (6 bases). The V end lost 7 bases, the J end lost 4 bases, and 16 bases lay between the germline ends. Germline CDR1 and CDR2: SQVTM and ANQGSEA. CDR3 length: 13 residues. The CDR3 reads CSAEAGARTEAFF. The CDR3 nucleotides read TGCAGCGCGGAGGCGGGGGCGCGCACTGAAGCTTTCTTT.

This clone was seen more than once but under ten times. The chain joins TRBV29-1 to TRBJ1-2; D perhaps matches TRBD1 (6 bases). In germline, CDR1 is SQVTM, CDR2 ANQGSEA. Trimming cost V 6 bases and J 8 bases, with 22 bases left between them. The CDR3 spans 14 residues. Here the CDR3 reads CSVGPGQKLRGYTF. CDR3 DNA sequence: TGCAGCGTAGGACCGGGACAAAAGCTTCGAGGCTACACCTTC. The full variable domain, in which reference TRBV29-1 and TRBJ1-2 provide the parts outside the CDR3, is SAVISQKPSRDICQRGTSLTIQCQVDSQVTMMFWYRQQPGQSLTLIATANQGSEATYESGFVIDKFPISRPNLTFSTLTVSNMSPEDSSIYLCSVGPGQKLRGYTFGSGTRLTVV.

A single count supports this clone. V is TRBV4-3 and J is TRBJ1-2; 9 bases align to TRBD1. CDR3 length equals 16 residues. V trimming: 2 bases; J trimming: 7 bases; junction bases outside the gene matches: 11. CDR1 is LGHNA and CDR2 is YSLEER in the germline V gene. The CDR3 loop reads CASSQSHGQGSFGYTF. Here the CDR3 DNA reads TGCGCCAGCAGCCAAAGTCATGGACAGGGGTCGTTTGGCTACACCTTC.

CDR3 residues: CSVQTGPTTEAFF. The CDR3 bases are TGCAGCGTTCAGACTGGCCCAACCACTGAAGCTTTCTTT. The V call is TRBV29-1, the J call TRBJ1-1; D ambiguous. CDR3 length: 13 residues. V lost 5 bases, J lost 4 bases, and 14 bases lay in between. Germline assignment: CDR1 SQVTM and CDR2 ANQGSEA.

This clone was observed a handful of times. The CDR3 DNA reads as TGCAGCGTTGCCGGGGGACTGGGGTTTGGGGAGCAGTACTTC. Amino acid sequence: CSVAGGLGFGEQYF. The chain employs TRBV29-1 and TRBJ2-7; TRBD2 is a possible D gene (6 bases). The CDR3 length is 14 residues. V gave up 4 bases and J gave up 7 bases, with 20 bases separating them. From germline, CDR1 is SQVTM and CDR2 ANQGSEA.

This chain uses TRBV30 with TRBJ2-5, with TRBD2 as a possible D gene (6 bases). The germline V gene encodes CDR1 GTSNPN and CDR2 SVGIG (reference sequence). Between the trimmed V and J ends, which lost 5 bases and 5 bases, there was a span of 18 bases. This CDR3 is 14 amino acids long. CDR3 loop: CAWSSGTPGETQYF. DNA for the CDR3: TGTGCCTGGTCCTCCGGGACTCCTGGGGAGACCCAGTACTTC.

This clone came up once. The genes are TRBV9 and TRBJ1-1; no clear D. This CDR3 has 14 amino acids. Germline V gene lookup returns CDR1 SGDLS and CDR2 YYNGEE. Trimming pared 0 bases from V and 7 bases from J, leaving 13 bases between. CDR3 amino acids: CASSVGATSLEAFF. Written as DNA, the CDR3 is TGTGCCAGCAGCGTAGGCGCGACATCCCTTGAAGCTTTCTTT.

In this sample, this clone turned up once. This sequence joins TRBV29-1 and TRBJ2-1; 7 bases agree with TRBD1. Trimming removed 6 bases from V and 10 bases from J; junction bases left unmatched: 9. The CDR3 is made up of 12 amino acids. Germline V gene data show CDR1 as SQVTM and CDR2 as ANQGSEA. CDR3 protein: CSVDRDRTEQFF. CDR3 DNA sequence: TGCAGCGTAGACCGGGACAGAACAGAGCAGTTCTTC.

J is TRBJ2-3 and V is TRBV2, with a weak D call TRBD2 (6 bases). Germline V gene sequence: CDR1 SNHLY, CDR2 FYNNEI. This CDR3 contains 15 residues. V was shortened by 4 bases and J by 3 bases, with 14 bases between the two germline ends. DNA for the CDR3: TGTGCCAGCAGTGCTGCGGGGTTGGGGACAGATACGCAGTATTTT. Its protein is CASSAAGLGTDTQYF.

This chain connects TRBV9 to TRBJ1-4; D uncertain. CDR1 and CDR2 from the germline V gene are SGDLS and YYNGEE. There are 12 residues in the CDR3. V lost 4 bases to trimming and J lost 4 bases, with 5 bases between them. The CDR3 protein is CASSRGNEKLFF. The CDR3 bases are TGTGCCAGCAGCCGCGGTAATGAAAAACTGTTTTTT.

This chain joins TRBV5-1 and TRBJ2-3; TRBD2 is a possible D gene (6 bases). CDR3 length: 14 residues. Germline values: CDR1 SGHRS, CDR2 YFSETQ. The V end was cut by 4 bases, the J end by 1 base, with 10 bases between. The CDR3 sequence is CASSLPGGTDTQYF. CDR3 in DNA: TGCGCCAGCAGCCTCCCGGGGGGCACAGATACGCAGTATTTT. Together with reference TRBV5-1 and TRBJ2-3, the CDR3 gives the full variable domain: KAGVTQTPRYLIKTRGQQVTLSCSPISGHRSVSWYQQTPGQGLQFLFEYFSETQRNKGNFPGRFSGRQFSNSRSEMNVSTLELGDSALYLCASSLPGGTDTQYFGPGTRLTVL.

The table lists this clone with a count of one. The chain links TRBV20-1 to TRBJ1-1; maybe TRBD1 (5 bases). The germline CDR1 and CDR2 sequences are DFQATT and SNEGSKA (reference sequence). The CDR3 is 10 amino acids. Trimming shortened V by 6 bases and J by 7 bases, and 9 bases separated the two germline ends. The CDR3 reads CSATDNEAFF. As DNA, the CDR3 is TGCAGTGCAACGGACAATGAAGCTTTCTTT.

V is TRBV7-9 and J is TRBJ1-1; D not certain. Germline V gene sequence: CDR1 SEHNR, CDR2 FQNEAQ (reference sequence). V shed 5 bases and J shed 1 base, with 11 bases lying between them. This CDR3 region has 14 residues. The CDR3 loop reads CASSHGRSNTEAFF. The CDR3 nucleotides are TGTGCCAGCAGCCACGGACGGTCGAACACTGAAGCTTTCTTT. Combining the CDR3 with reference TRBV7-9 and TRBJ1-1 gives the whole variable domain DTGVSQNPRHKITKRGQNVTFRCDPISEHNRLYWYRQTLGQGPEFLTYFQNEAQLEKSRLLSDRFSAERPKGSFSTLEIQRTEQGDSAMYLCASSHGRSNTEAFFGQGTRLTVV.

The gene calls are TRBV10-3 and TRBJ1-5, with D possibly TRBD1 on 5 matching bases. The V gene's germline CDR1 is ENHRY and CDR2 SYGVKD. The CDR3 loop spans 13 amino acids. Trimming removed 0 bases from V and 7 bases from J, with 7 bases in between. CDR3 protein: CAISESRGQPQHF. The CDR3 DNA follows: TGTGCCATCAGTGAGTCGCGGGGCCAGCCCCAGCATTTT.

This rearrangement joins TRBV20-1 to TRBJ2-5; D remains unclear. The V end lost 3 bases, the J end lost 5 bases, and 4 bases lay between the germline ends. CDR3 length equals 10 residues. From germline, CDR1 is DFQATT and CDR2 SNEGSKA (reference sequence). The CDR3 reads CSASSETQYF. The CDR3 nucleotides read TGCAGTGCTAGTTCCGAGACCCAGTACTTC.

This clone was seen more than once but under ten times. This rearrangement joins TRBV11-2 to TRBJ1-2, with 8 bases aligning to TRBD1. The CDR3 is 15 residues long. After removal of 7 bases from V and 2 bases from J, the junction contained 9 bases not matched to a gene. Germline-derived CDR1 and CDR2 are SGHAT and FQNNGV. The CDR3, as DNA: TGTGCCAGCACCCCGACAGGGGAGGCGAACTATGGCTACACCTTC. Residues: CASTPTGEANYGYTF.

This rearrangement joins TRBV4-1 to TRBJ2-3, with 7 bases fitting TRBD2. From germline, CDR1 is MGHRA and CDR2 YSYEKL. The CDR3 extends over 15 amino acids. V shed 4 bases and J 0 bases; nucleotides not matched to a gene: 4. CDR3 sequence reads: CASSPTSASTDTQYF. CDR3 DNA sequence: TGCGCCAGCAGCCCAACTAGCGCCAGCACAGATACGCAGTATTTT.

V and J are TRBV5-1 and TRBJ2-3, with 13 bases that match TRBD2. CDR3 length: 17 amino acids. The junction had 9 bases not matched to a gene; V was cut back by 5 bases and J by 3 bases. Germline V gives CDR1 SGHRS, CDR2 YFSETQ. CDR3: CASRTGTSGAETDTQYF. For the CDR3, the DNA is TGCGCCAGCAGAACCGGGACTAGCGGGGCGGAGACAGATACGCAGTATTTT.

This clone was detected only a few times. The CDR3 nucleotides read TGTGCCAGCACGACAGGGGCCTCCCTTGAAGCTTTCTTT. Translating gives CASTTGASLEAFF. The rearrangement links TRBV6-6 to TRBJ1-1; 8 bases are a match to TRBD1. Germline V gives CDR1 MNHNY, CDR2 SVGAGI (reference sequence). The CDR3 covers 13 residues. Unmatched junction bases numbered 8, after V lost 7 bases and J lost 7 bases.

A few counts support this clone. The CDR3 region is CASSGQTSRSTDTQYF. The DNA of the CDR3 is TGTGCCAGCAGTGGGCAGACTAGCAGAAGCACAGATACGCAGTATTTT. The rearrangement links TRBV6-1 to TRBJ2-3, with 7 bases matching TRBD2. CDR1 and CDR2 from the germline V gene are MNHNS and SASEGT. The CDR3 totals 16 residues. V lost 4 bases, J lost 0 bases, and 7 bases stayed unmatched.

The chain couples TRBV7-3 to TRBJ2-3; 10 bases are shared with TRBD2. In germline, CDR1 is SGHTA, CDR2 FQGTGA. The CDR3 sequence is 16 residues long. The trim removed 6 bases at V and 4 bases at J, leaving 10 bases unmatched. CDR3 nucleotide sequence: TGTGCCAGCAGGCGCAACGCCCTAGCGGGGGCAGATACGCAGTATTTT. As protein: CASRRNALAGADTQYF.